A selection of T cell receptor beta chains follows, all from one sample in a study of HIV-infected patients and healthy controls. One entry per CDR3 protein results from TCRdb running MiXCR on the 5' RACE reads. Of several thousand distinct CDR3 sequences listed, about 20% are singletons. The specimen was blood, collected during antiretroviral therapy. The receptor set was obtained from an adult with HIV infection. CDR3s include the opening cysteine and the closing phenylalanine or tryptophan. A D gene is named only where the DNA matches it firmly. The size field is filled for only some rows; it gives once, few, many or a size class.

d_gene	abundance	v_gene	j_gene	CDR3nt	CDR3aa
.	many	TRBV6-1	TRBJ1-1	TGTGCCAGCGGGCCAGAAGCTTTCTTT	CASGPEAFF
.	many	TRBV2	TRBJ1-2	TGTGCCAGCAGTGAAGCTCAGAGGGTCTATGGCTACACCTTC	CASSEAQRVYGYTF
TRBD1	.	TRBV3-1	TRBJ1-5	TGTGCCAGCAGCCAAGTGGAGGGGGCGTATAGCAATCAGCCCCAGCATTTT	CASSQVEGAYSNQPQHF
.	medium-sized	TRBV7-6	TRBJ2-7	TGTGCCAGCAGCTTCAACCCTACCTACGAGCAGTACTTC	CASSFNPTYEQYF
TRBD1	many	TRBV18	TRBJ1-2	TGTGCCAGCTCACCACCAAACAGGGGTTTAGATGGCTACACCTTC	CASSPPNRGLDGYTF
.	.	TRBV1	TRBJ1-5	TGCACCAGCAGCCAAGAAAACGACAGGGGCGGCAATCAGCCCCAGCATTTT	CTSSQENDRGGNQPQHF
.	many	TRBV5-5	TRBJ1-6	TGTGCCAGCAGCTTGGGCGGGGGGGATTCACCCCTCCACTTT	CASSLGGGDSPLHF
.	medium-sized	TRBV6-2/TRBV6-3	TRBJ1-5	TGTGCCAGCAGTTACGCTACAGGCTTTGGTCAGCCCCAGCATTTT	CASSYATGFGQPQHF
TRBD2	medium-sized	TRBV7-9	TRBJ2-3	TGTGCCAGCACCCCCCGGGGAACTAGCGGGGGTACCACAGATACGCAGTATTTT	CASTPRGTSGGTTDTQYF
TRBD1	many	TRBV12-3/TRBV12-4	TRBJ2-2	TGTGCCAGCACCCCAAGGGGACAGAAGGACACCGGGGAGCTGTTTTTT	CASTPRGQKDTGELFF
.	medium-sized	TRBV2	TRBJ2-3	TGTGCCAGCAGTGAACTGGCTAGCGGCACAGATACGCAGTATTTT	CASSELASGTDTQYF
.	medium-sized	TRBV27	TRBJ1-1	TGTGCCAGCTGGGGGGCTGAAGCTTTCTTT	CASWGAEAFF
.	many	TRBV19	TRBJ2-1	TGTGCCAGTAGTACCCCCGGTTGGATGGATGAGCAGTTCTTC	CASSTPGWMDEQFF
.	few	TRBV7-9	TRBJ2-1	TGTGCCAGCAGCTTAGTTCTAACATACAATGAGCAGTTCTTC	CASSLVLTYNEQFF
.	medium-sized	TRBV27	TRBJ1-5	TGTGCCAGCAGTTTAGGTCCCCCACAGCCCCAGCATTTT	CASSLGPPQPQHF
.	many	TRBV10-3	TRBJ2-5	TGTGCCATCAGTGACCCCGAAGGACTGAACCAAGAGACCCAGTACTTC	CAISDPEGLNQETQYF
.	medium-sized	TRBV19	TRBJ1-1	TGTGCCAGTAGTATATCACCAGACATGAACACTGAAGCTTTCTTT	CASSISPDMNTEAFF
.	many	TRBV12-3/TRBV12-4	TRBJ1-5	TGTGCCAGCAGCATGGGAGGCGATGTTAATCAGCCCCAGCATTTT	CASSMGGDVNQPQHF
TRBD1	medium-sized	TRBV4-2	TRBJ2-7	TGTGCCAGCAGCCAAGAGGGACAGGGCTCCTACGAGCAGTACTTC	CASSQEGQGSYEQYF
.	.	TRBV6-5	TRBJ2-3	TGTGCCAGCAGTTTGACTAACACAGATACGCAGTATTTT	CASSLTNTDTQYF
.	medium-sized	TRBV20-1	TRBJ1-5	TGCAGTGCTAAGGACCGTACGCCTTCTCAACCCCAGCATTTT	CSAKDRTPSQPQHF
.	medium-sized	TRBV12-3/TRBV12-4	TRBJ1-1	TGTGCCAGCAGTTTCGGGAGGACTATGAACACTGAAGCTTTCTTT	CASSFGRTMNTEAFF
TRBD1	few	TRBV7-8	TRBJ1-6	TGTGCCAGCAGACTGTTGGTCCGGGACAGCTTAAGCTCCTATAATTCACCCCTCCACTTT	CASRLLVRDSLSSYNSPLHF
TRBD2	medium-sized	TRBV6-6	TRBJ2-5	TGTGCCAGCAGAAAGGGAGGGGTGATGGAGACCCAGTACTTC	CASRKGGVMETQYF
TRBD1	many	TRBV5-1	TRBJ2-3	TGCGCCAGCAGCTTGGCCCCGGACAGGGGAGGAAGCACAGATACGCAGTATTTT	CASSLAPDRGGSTDTQYF
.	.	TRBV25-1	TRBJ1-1	TGTGCCAGCAGATCTAGAGGGATCGGTGAAGCTTTCTTT	CASRSRGIGEAFF
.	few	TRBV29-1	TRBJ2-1	TGCATCGCCATCGGACTAAGCCCCCGATATGAGCAGTTCTTC	CIAIGLSPRYEQFF
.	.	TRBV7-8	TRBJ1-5	TGTGCCAGCAGCTTGGGGACTTCCAATCAGCCCCAGCATTTT	CASSLGTSNQPQHF
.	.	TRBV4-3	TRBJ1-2	TGCGCCAGCAGCCAAGAGCCAGACCCATTCTATGGCTACACCTTC	CASSQEPDPFYGYTF
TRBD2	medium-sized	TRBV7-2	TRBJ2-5	TGTGCCAGCAGCACAACCGGGACTAGCTCCGAGACCCAGTACTTC	CASSTTGTSSETQYF
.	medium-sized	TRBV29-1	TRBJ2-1	TGCAGCGTAGGGACAAGCTCCTACAATGAGCAGTTCTTC	CSVGTSSYNEQFF
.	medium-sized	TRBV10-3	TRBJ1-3	TGTGCCATCAGTGAGTCGGGTCCTGGAAACACCATATATTTT	CAISESGPGNTIYF
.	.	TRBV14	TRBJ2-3	TGTGCCAGCAGCCAAGATTGGGGGTTCAACACAGATACGCAGTATTTT	CASSQDWGFNTDTQYF
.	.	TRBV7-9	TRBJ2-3	TGTGCCAGCTCACCAACCGGCAGGACAGATACGCAGTATTTT	CASSPTGRTDTQYF
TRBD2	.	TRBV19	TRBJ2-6	TGTGCCAGTAGTCCAGCCCTCCTAGCGGGGGGGGCCTCTGGGGCCAACGTCCTGACTTTC	CASSPALLAGGASGANVLTF
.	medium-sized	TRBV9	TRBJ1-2	TGTGCCAGCAGCCTTACCGGGACGAACTATGGCTACACCTTC	CASSLTGTNYGYTF
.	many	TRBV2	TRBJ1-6	TGTGCCAGCTGTCTCTTAGGCTCACCCCTCCACTTT	CASCLLGSPLHF
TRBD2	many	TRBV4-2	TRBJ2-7	TGTGCCAGCAGCCAAATGGGACTAGCGGGGGGCCGAGCTGCATACGAGCAGTACTTC	CASSQMGLAGGRAAYEQYF